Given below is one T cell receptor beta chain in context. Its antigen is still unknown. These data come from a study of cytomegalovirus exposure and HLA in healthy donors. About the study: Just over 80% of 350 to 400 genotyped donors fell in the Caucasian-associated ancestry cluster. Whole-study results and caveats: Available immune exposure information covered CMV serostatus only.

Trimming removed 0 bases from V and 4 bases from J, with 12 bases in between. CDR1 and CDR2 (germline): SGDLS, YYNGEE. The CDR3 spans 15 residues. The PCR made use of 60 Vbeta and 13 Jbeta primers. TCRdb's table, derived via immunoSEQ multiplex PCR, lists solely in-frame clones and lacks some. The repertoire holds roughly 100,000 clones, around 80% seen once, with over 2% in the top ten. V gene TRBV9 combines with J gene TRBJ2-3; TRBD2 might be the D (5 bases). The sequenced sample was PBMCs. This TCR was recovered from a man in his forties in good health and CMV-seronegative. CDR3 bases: TGTGCCAGCAGCGTAGGGCCTAGCCAGCCAGATACGCAGTATTTT. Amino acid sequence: CASSVGPSQPDTQYF.